The source of this TCR beta chain is a study of response to subunit inactivated influenza vaccine. Findings of the study overall: The authors put forward the suggestion that each seasonal influenza vaccination may bring in only a limited number of new T cells.

This CDR3 region has 19 residues. The germline CDR1 and CDR2 sequences are MDHEN and SYDVKM. Germline trimming cut 3 bases from V and 4 bases from J; bases unmatched to any gene: 12. TCRdb re-called the RT-PCR reads through MiXCR, storing one row per CDR3 protein. This table has 170,000 or so distinct CDR3 sequences, approximately 11% appearing once. A word on this clonotype: Its cognate antigen is unknown.

This rearrangement joins TRBV28 to TRBJ2-3; TRBD2 matches 14 bases. The sequence derives from a man between 50 and 75 years old who received an inactivated influenza vaccine. This specimen was CD8+ T cells sorted from PBMCs, taken less than 30 months after vaccination. Here the CDR3 DNA reads TGTGCCAGCAGTTTGGTAGCGACTAGCGGGGGGGCCTTTGCAGATACGCAGTATTTT. Its translation: CASSLVATSGGAFADTQYF.